This T cell receptor (beta chain) was retrieved from a study of control samples from healthy donors and cancer patients (dated by TCRdb to about 2020). The germline V end is reduced by 2 bases and the J end by 3 bases; junction bases left unmatched: 6. For CDR1 and CDR2, the germline V gene lists MNHEY and SVGEGT. The CDR3 spans 15 residues, from the cysteine through the phenylalanine. CDR3 DNA only is kept here, 45 bases in frame from base 1. The protocol used for the library was the immunoSEQ multiplex PCR assay. TCRdb provides this immuneACCESS table in a form limited to in-frame rearrangements. Some clones are lacking; in checked studies, under half of them reflect an unresolved V gene, and why the rest are absent is not known. This sample is represented by about 150,000 clones; more than 85% of them were singletons. Approximately 2.5% of the sample comes from the top ten. In regard to this clone: What antigen it recognizes has not been identified. The input lacks base qualities; no much larger clone sits a single base away.

The sequenced sample was blood. The TCR was taken from a man aged 50 or older in good health. This chain is built from TRBV6-2 or TRBV6-3 and TRBJ1-2, and TRBD1 aligns with 7 junction nucleotides. The bases are TGTGCCAGCAGTTACCACAGGGGTACGGACTATGGCTACACCTTC. The resulting protein is CASSYHRGTDYGYTF.